These 7 T cell receptor beta chains were sequenced from one sample in a study of graft-versus-host responses after intestinal transplantation. Generated by immunoSEQ multiplex PCR, the TCRdb table keeps only in-frame clones and is missing some. The repertoire holds 90,000 to 150,000 clones, 85% to 95% seen once, with 0.095% to 0.15% in the top ten. These receptors' targets are unknown. The material was unstimulated CD4+ T cells sorted from spleen or lymph node cells, obtained before intestinal transplant. All receptors come from a human donor who received an intestinal transplant.

V gene TRBV28 combines with J gene TRBJ1-2; D is uncertain. The CDR3 is made up of 13 amino acids. Germline-derived CDR1 and CDR2 are MDHEN and SYDVKM. V was shortened by 6 bases and J by 8 bases, with 16 bases between the two germline ends. This CDR3 is CASRLGRRGGYTF. The CDR3 DNA is TGTGCCAGCAGGCTCGGGCGCCGAGGAGGCTACACCTTC.

V usage is TRBV9 and J usage is TRBJ2-1, with D hard to call. The CDR3 has 14 residues. The V and J ends lost 3 bases and 4 bases respectively, with 11 bases between them. Germline CDR1 SGDLS, CDR2 YYNGEE. In DNA form, the CDR3 reads TGTGCCAGCAGCGCAATAGACCAGTACAATGAGCAGTTCTTC. This translates into CASSAIDQYNEQFF.

J is TRBJ2-3 and V is TRBV18, with unresolved D. The CDR3 sequence is 13 residues long. Germline V gene sequence: CDR1 KGHSH, CDR2 LQKENI. V dropped 3 bases and J dropped 4 bases, with 8 bases sitting between them. DNA for the CDR3: TGTGCCAGCTCACCCCTGCAAGCAGATACGCAGTATTTT. Encoded protein: CASSPLQADTQYF.

Of note for this clone: The same CDR3 can be traced to other DNA sequences in this sample. The chain is built from TRBV19 and TRBJ2-7; D is unresolved. The CDR3 totals 11 residues. With 3 bases removed from V and 4 bases from J, the gap between germline ends came to 4 bases. The germline V gene has CDR1 LNHDA and CDR2 SQIVND (reference sequence). The CDR3 sequence is CASSIGYEQYF. CDR3 DNA sequence: TGTGCCAGTAGTATTGGTTACGAGCAGTACTTC.

The V call is TRBV5-1, the J call TRBJ2-7, with 10 bases fitting TRBD2. Trimming took 1 base from V and 1 from J; bases not matched to a gene: 11. Germline loops: CDR1 SGHRS, CDR2 YFSETQ. This CDR3 has 18 residues. CDR3 amino acids: CASSLIPPSGSNSYEQYF. The DNA of the CDR3 is TGCGCCAGCAGCTTGATTCCCCCTAGCGGGAGTAATTCCTACGAGCAGTACTTC.

This CDR3 reads CASKGGFNEKLFF. For the CDR3, the DNA is TGTGCCAGCAAGGGGGGATTTAATGAAAAACTGTTTTTT. This chain uses TRBV28 with TRBJ1-4; D perhaps matches TRBD1 (6 bases). The CDR3 spans 13 residues. Trimming took off 7 bases at V and 4 bases at J, with 10 bases between the two ends. Germline CDR1 MDHEN, CDR2 SYDVKM. Full variable domain (outside the CDR3, taken from reference TRBV28 and TRBJ1-4): DVKVTQSSRYLVKRTGEKVFLECVQDMDHENMFWYRQDPGLGLRLIYFSYDVKMKEKGDIPEGYSVSREKKERFSLILESASTNQTSMYLCASKGGFNEKLFFGSGTQLSVL.

The DNA for the CDR3 is TGTGCCAGCAGGGGACTAGCGGGAGGAGAGACCCAGTACTTC. It encodes CASRGLAGGETQYF. V gene TRBV6-1 combines with J gene TRBJ2-5; 15 bases align to TRBD2. Trimming at V came to 6 bases and at J to 4 bases, leaving 0 bases not matched to a gene. Germline V gene data show CDR1 as MNHNS and CDR2 as SASEGT. There are 14 residues in the CDR3.